This section outlines one T cell receptor (beta chain) sequence together with its context. This specimen comes from a study of blood T cell repertoires in COVID-19. Background on the study: Samples of COVID-19 (acute and convalescent) were obtained from the United States, Italy and Spain.

Produced via immunoSEQ multiplex PCR; TCRdb's table is partial and in-frame only. The table includes some 150,000 clones, roughly 79% detected once. The CDR3 extends over 13 amino acids. CDR1 is SGHTA and CDR2 is FQGTGA in the germline V gene. V was clipped by 8 bases and J by 6 bases; unmatched bases: 4. Specimen: peripheral blood. This clonotype was obtained from a man aged 45-60 years with active or convalescent COVID-19. The chain uses TRBV7-3 and TRBJ2-1, with 10 bases fitting TRBD1. CDR3 protein: CASRDRGSNEQFF. The CDR3 coding sequence is TGTGCCAGCCGGGACAGGGGATCCAATGAGCAGTTCTTC.